This passage covers 2 T cell receptor beta chains from one sample sequenced in a study of beta chain features in type 1 diabetes. The investigators reverse transcribed all of the isolated RNA, so they sequenced expressed TCRB transcripts. The assay was immunoSEQ multiplex PCR, and TCRdb's table has in-frame clones only and misses some. This repertoire shows fewer than 550,000 clones, about an eighth found once; its top ten account for 0.045% to 0.06%. The sequenced sample consisted of naive CD4+ T cells from blood. The receptors shown here come from a woman between 18 and 29 years old in good health.

The chain combines TRBV5-1 with TRBJ2-5; a weak D match, TRBD2 (6 bases). V shed 4 bases and J shed 2 bases, with 15 bases lying between them. There are 15 residues in the CDR3. Germline V lookup: CDR1 SGHRS, CDR2 YFSETQ. The CDR3 bases are TGCGCCAGCAGCGATCCTCGTAGCGGTCAAGAGACCCAGTACTTC. This sequence encodes CASSDPRSGQETQYF.

This clone turned up a few times. J is TRBJ1-6 and V is TRBV9; TRBD1 matches at 9 bases. Germline loops: CDR1 SGDLS, CDR2 YYNGEE. The ends lost 3 bases at V and 0 bases at J; junction bases unmatched: 1. The CDR3 extends over 16 amino acids. Here the CDR3 reads CASSADRGSYNSPLHF. Here the CDR3 DNA reads TGTGCCAGCAGCGCGGACAGGGGCTCCTATAATTCACCCCTCCACTTT.